A single sample is the source of the 21 T cell receptor beta chains below, sequenced in a study of brain T cells in children with intractable seizures. TCRdb's copy holds only in-frame clones and misses some; the assay was immunoSEQ multiplex PCR. The data hold 62,000 or so clones, with approximately 95% observed a single time. The starting material was peripheral blood, obtained at surgery. These receptors all stem from a boy in the first two years of life with focal cortical dysplasia and intractable seizures.

Here the CDR3 DNA reads TGTGCCATCGGGGCAGCCCATTTAAGTTACCCCCTCGTATATGGCTACACCTTC. This sequence encodes CAIGAAHLSYPLVYGYTF. This chain uses TRBV10-3 with TRBJ1-2; tentative D call: TRBD1 (5 bases). The CDR3 spans 18 residues. Looked up from germline, CDR1 is ENHRY and CDR2 is SYGVKD. With 8 bases removed from V and 5 bases from J, the gap between germline ends came to 30 bases.

This clone was found once. This chain uses TRBV28 with TRBJ2-3, with 8 bases matching TRBD1. The CDR3 loop spans 17 amino acids. Germline CDR1 MDHEN, CDR2 SYDVKM. V shed 1 base, J shed 4 bases, and the junction held 10 bases outside the gene matches. The CDR3 coding sequence is TGTGCCAGCAGTTTATTCTCAGACAGGGGAAGCGCAGATACGCAGTATTTT. This translates into CASSLFSDRGSADTQYF.

This clone was observed once. The CDR3 DNA sequence: TGCGCCAGCAGCCACCGGAGAGAGGGGGCCACTGAAGCTTTCTTT. Its translation: CASSHRREGATEAFF. The rearrangement uses TRBV4-3 and TRBJ1-1, with 7 nucleotides matching TRBD1. V trimming: 3 bases; J trimming: 4 bases; junction bases outside the gene matches: 8. The germline V gene has CDR1 LGHNA and CDR2 YSLEER. The CDR3 has 15 residues.

J is TRBJ1-2 and V is TRBV28; D possibly corresponds to TRBD1 (5 bases). Germline lookup yields CDR1 MDHEN and CDR2 SYDVKM. The germline V and J ends were trimmed by 5 bases and 8 bases, with 24 bases remaining between them. This CDR3 is 16 amino acids long. The CDR3 DNA reads as TGTGCCAGCAGTACCCCGGGACCAGGGATCCGTGGGGGCTACACCTTC. It specifies CASSTPGPGIRGGYTF.

The genes are TRBV19 and TRBJ2-7, with unresolved D. The V end was cut by 3 bases, the J end by 0 bases, with 18 bases between. The CDR3 runs 17 residues. Germline loops: CDR1 LNHDA, CDR2 SQIVND (reference sequence). The CDR3, as DNA: TGTGCCAGTAGTATCCGGTTGGCGGCTGACGGCTCCTACGAGCAGTACTTC. Its protein product is CASSIRLAADGSYEQYF.

The V gene is TRBV28, the J gene TRBJ1-1; D gene uncertain. Germline values: CDR1 MDHEN, CDR2 SYDVKM. The CDR3 is 14 amino acids. With 2 bases removed from V and 4 bases from J, the gap between germline ends came to 11 bases. The CDR3 protein is CASSLGTGGTEAFF. For the CDR3, the DNA is TGTGCCAGCAGTTTAGGTACGGGCGGCACTGAAGCTTTCTTT.

There are a few counts of this clone. The genes are TRBV27 and TRBJ2-7; either TRBD1 or TRBD2 may fit D (5 bases each). The CDR3 length is 14 residues. In germline, CDR1 is MNHEY, CDR2 SMNVEV (reference sequence). V was pared by 3 bases and J by 2 bases, with 11 bases between. CDR3 DNA: TGTGCCAGCAGTTTCGGGACGGAAACCTACGAGCAGTACTTC. This gives the protein CASSFGTETYEQYF.

In DNA form, the CDR3 reads TGTGCCAGCAGCGTATACACGGCTGACACAGATACGCAGTATTTT. It codes for CASSVYTADTDTQYF. The V and J genes are TRBV9 and TRBJ2-3; D gene ambiguous. The CDR3 is 15 amino acids. The V gene lost 1 base and the J gene lost 2 bases, with 11 bases spanning the gap. Germline loops: CDR1 SGDLS, CDR2 YYNGEE.

J is TRBJ2-3 and V is TRBV11-2; D might be TRBD2 (5 bases). Per the germline V gene, CDR1 is SGHAT and CDR2 is FQNNGV. V was cut by 5 bases and J by 6 bases, with 12 bases left in between. The CDR3 spans 13 residues. CDR3 in amino acids: CASSNIRGDTQYF. The CDR3 DNA reads TGTGCCAGCAGCAACATTCGGGGTGATACGCAGTATTTT.

This chain links TRBV7-8 with TRBJ2-2; D not certain. With 4 bases removed from V and 3 bases from J, the gap between germline ends came to 15 bases. CDR1 is SGHVS and CDR2 is FQNEAQ in the germline V gene. CDR3 length equals 16 residues. CDR3 sequence reads: CASSSKRIPDTGELFF. DNA for the CDR3: TGTGCCAGCAGCTCGAAAAGGATTCCAGACACCGGGGAGCTGTTTTTT.

The chain carries TRBV24-1 and TRBJ2-7, with D tentatively TRBD1 (6 bases). V was trimmed by 5 bases and J by 0 bases, leaving 13 bases between them. Germline V lookup: CDR1 KGHDR, CDR2 SFDVKD. This CDR3 contains 15 residues. This chain's CDR3 is CATSGSGQSSYEQYF. As DNA, the CDR3 is TGTGCCACCAGTGGCTCCGGACAGTCCTCCTACGAGCAGTACTTC.

This clone was seen a few times. The chain combines TRBV6-5 with TRBJ1-6; D remains unclear. Germline assignment: CDR1 MNHEY and CDR2 SVGAGI. The V end lost 2 bases, the J end lost 4 bases, and 9 bases lay between the germline ends. This CDR3 spans 15 amino acids. The DNA of the CDR3 is TGTGCCAGCAGTTACCGGAAAGGGTATAATTCACCCCTCCACTTT. Its protein product is CASSYRKGYNSPLHF.

This sequence joins TRBV7-9 and TRBJ2-3, with 11 bases lining up with TRBD2. The germline V gene encodes CDR1 SEHNR and CDR2 FQNEAQ (reference sequence). CDR3 length: 17 amino acids. V gave up 11 bases and J gave up 1 base; unmatched junction bases: 14. In DNA, the CDR3 is TGTGCCCTAACCCCCCGGCTAGCGGGGGGTCGCACAGATACGCAGTATTTT. It specifies CALTPRLAGGRTDTQYF.

V usage is TRBV27 and J usage is TRBJ1-1, with no clear D. The CDR3 is 14 residues long. The germline V gene has CDR1 MNHEY and CDR2 SMNVEV (reference sequence). Between the trimmed V and J ends, which lost 4 bases and 0 bases, there was a span of 9 bases. The CDR3 DNA is TGTGCCAGCAGTTCCGCAGGACTGAACACTGAAGCTTTCTTT. It specifies CASSSAGLNTEAFF.

This chain joins TRBV25-1 and TRBJ1-3; 8 bases fit TRBD1. This CDR3 comprises 18 residues. Germline CDR1 MGHDK, CDR2 SYGVNS. The J segment lost 2 bases and the V segment lost 5 bases, leaving 14 bases of the junction unmatched. CDR3 nucleotides: TGTGCCAGCAGTCCCTTCTTGGGTCAGGGGGCTGCTGGAAACACCATATATTTT. Its protein is CASSPFLGQGAAGNTIYF.

V is TRBV27 and J is TRBJ2-5, with 7 bases aligning to TRBD1. Germline V CDR1 and CDR2: MNHEY, SMNVEV (reference sequence). V lost 6 bases, J lost 5 bases, and 6 bases stayed unmatched. This CDR3 is built from 13 residues. The CDR3 coding sequence is TGTGCCAGCAGAAACAGGGGTCAGGAGACCCAGTACTTC. Protein: CASRNRGQETQYF.

The chain employs TRBV19 and TRBJ1-3; 8 positions match TRBD1. CDR3 length: 17 amino acids. V lost 3 bases to trimming and J lost 1 base; unmatched junction nucleotides: 8. Germline CDR1 is LNHDA and CDR2 is SQIVND (reference sequence). The CDR3 loop reads CASSIMSGQVSGNTIYF. The CDR3 bases are TGTGCCAGTAGTATTATGTCGGGACAGGTTTCTGGAAACACCATATATTTT.

V gene TRBV4-1 combines with J gene TRBJ1-2; maybe TRBD1 (6 bases). The CDR3 spans 15 residues. V gave up 2 bases and J gave up 1 base, with 11 bases separating them. Germline V lookup: CDR1 MGHRA, CDR2 YSYEKL. CDR3 nucleotide sequence: TGCGCCAGCAGCCAAATCGGGGGGCGTAACTATGGCTACACCTTC. Amino acid sequence: CASSQIGGRNYGYTF.

V and J are TRBV5-4 and TRBJ2-1, with TRBD2 as a possible D gene (5 bases). Germline values: CDR1 SGHNT, CDR2 YYREEE (reference sequence). Deletions cut 1 base from V and 6 bases from J, with 17 bases between. The CDR3 sequence is 16 residues long. CDR3 DNA: TGTGCCAGCAGCTTGAGACTAAGCGGAGCTTTCAATGAGCAGTTCTTC. This translates into CASSLRLSGAFNEQFF.

This clone has more than one count but fewer than ten. V gene TRBV4-2 combines with J gene TRBJ1-6; D unclear. This CDR3 is 13 amino acids long. V was shortened by 0 bases and J by 10 bases, with 7 bases between the two germline ends. Germline loops: CDR1 LGHNA, CDR2 YNFKEQ. CDR3 sequence reads: CASSQESPSPLHF. CDR3 in DNA: TGTGCCAGCAGCCAAGAGAGTCCCTCACCCCTCCACTTT.

CDR3 amino acids: CASSWPGRTLNEQFF. CDR3 in DNA: TGTGCCAGCAGTTGGCCGGGGCGTACCCTCAATGAGCAGTTCTTC. The genes are TRBV6-2 or TRBV6-3 and TRBJ2-1; D is possibly TRBD1 or TRBD2 (5 bases each). The CDR3 has 15 amino acids. Germline lookup yields CDR1 MNHEY and CDR2 SVGEGT. With 4 bases removed from V and 6 bases from J, the gap between germline ends came to 16 bases.